These T cell receptor beta chains were read from a single sample in a study of blood T cell repertoires in COVID-19. Clones were sequenced by immunoSEQ multiplex PCR, and TCRdb holds only the in-frame ones, with some missing. There are roughly 500,000 clones in the sample; around 85% occur only once, and around 7.9% lies in the top ten. Sequenced material: PBMCs or T cells enriched from blood (not recorded which). All receptors come from a woman in her fifties or sixties who had recovered from COVID-19. Each CDR3 is given with its conserved first and last residue.

>TRBV3-1/TRBV3-2|TRBJ2-5
CASSQLGLAETQYF
>TRBV24-1|TRBJ2-3
CATRDRSDTQYF
>TRBV19|TRBJ2-3
CASSMRPGLAGGLKDTQYF
>TRBV19|TRBJ2-5
CASSIERQGAAQYF
>TRBV11-2|TRBJ2-7
CASSLAGGRVYEQYF
>TRBV11-2|TRBJ2-1
CASSLGQGFYNEQFF
>TRBV4-1|TRBJ1-3
CASSRTGLGNTIYF
>TRBV5-1|TRBJ2-3
CASSLASGGSTDTQYF
>TRBV2|TRBJ1-4
CASSGGQVASKLFF
>TRBV6-5|TRBJ2-2
CASSYSGWNTGELFF
>TRBV6-4|TRBJ1-1
CASSATGGKAEAFF
>TRBV5-4|TRBJ2-5
CASSSLAGAPGRYQETQYF
>TRBV2|TRBJ2-1
CASSEAPGYGGLAYEQFF
>TRBV7-8|TRBJ1-2
CASSFSTGPPYGYTF
>TRBV2|TRBJ2-7
CASRLRESSSYEQYF
>TRBV30|TRBJ2-2
CAWSVHLNTGELFF
>TRBV3-1/TRBV3-2|TRBJ1-4
CASSQGGSGTGDEKLFF
>TRBV21-1|TRBJ1-5
CASSKALLGTGNQPQHF
>TRBV10-1|TRBJ2-5
CASSAWTGGVETQYF
>TRBV6-5|TRBJ1-2
CASSYGAPSNYGYTF
>TRBV21-1|TRBJ1-2
CAGPRASRDYGYTF
>TRBV27|TRBJ2-3
CASSLAQGNTQYF
>TRBV7-9|TRBJ1-1
CASSPTYRAQAFF
>TRBV10-3|TRBJ1-2
CAISEQDSHGYTF
>TRBV6-5|TRBJ1-1
CASSYSGGTEAFF
>TRBV30|TRBJ1-2
CAWSVAGGYGYTF
>TRBV5-4|TRBJ2-2
CAGWEAGNTGELFF
>TRBV5-1|TRBJ2-3
CASTRAGATDTQYF
>TRBV7-9|TRBJ2-1
CASSLLADNNEQFF
>TRBV7-8|TRBJ2-3
CASSKLAGEGTDTQYF
>TRBV19|TRBJ1-5
CASSIPAPSNQPQHF
>TRBV19|TRBJ1-2
CASSIGIVGYTF
>TRBV4-1|TRBJ1-4
CASSQGQPSTNEKLFF
>TRBV7-6|TRBJ1-1
CASSSRSGGTEAFF
>TRBV12-5|TRBJ2-3
CASGRRPQPGTSGGTSTDTQYF
>TRBV2|TRBJ1-1
CATQGQLNTEAFF
>TRBV4-1|TRBJ1-1
CASRLLWTGDEAFF
>TRBV24-1|TRBJ1-5
CATSDRGDSNQPQHF
>TRBV11-2|TRBJ1-4
CASSSGTGVEKLFF
>TRBV5-6|TRBJ2-2
CASSFGTGVTGELFF
>TRBV5-6|TRBJ2-1
CASSLGRQAAYNEQFF
>TRBV2|TRBJ1-2
CASSEPRHDGYTF
>TRBV5-1|TRBJ2-2
CASRDPGVLGTGELFF
>TRBV4-1|TRBJ1-3
CASSQRLSGTGNGNTIYF
>TRBV4-2|TRBJ2-7
CASSRDRGSYEQYF
>TRBV5-1|TRBJ1-1
CASSLVSDAAEAFF